This TCR beta chain is from a study of T cell therapy after organ transplantation. Study-wide results and limits: In nonresponders, large pretherapy expansions changed minimally after therapy.

V gave up 4 bases and J gave up 7 bases, with 8 bases separating them. Germline CDR1 and CDR2: LGHNA and YNFKEQ. The CDR3 has 12 amino acids. Remarks on this clone: Its antigen is currently unknown.

Time point indicated: 4-8 weeks after completion of therapy. Assay: immunoSEQ multiplex PCR; the TCRdb copy retains only in-frame clones and omits some. The sample has approximately 6,100 clones; just under 75% are singletons. This TCR was recovered from a human patient who had received a solid organ transplant and had CMV disease. Part of the T cells may come from the graft donor. Sequencing used CD8+ T cells from blood, obtained after autologous CMV-specific T cell therapy. The chain carries TRBV4-2 and TRBJ2-1; D not certain. Written as DNA, the CDR3 is TGTGCCAGCAGCCCCGACGGGAATGAGCAGTTCTTC. Translating gives CASSPDGNEQFF.